These T cell receptor beta chains were read from a single sample in a study of cytomegalovirus exposure and HLA in healthy donors. Clones were read by immunoSEQ multiplex PCR, and TCRdb kept only the in-frame ones, dropping some. The sample has 100,000 to 150,000 clones, about 71% seen once; the top ten hold about 2.4%. The sample comprised PBMCs. All receptors derive from an older woman in good health and CMV-seropositive. CDR3s include the opening cysteine and the closing phenylalanine or tryptophan. The D gene is left open where the match is weak. Size is stated for part of the rows, as once, few or many counts, or as a class when the clone is expanded.

>TRBJ1-1|TRBV5-6|few|TRBD1
TGTGCCAGCAGCTCTCCGGGACAGGGCTGGAACACTGAAGCTTTCTTT
CASSSPGQGWNTEAFF
>TRBJ1-4|TRBV13|.|TRBD1
TGTGCCAGCAGCTCCCGCTGGACAGGGAGGGGTGAAAAACTGTTTTTT
CASSSRWTGRGEKLFF
>TRBJ2-1|TRBV6-1|few|TRBD1
TGTGCCACCCGACAGGGGGCTGGGAATGAGCAGTTCTTC
CATRQGAGNEQFF
>TRBJ1-1|TRBV5-1|.|.
TGCGCCAGCAGCTTGGTGCCCGACAGCAACACTGAAGCTTTCTTT
CASSLVPDSNTEAFF
>TRBJ1-2|TRBV19|.|TRBD1
TGTGCCAGTAGCCAGGGGGCGCGAAGCTATGGCTACACCTTC
CASSQGARSYGYTF
>TRBJ2-7|TRBV18|.|.
TGTGCCAGCTCACCATTCGATCTGGCTAGCTCCTACGAGCAGTACTTC
CASSPFDLASSYEQYF
>TRBJ2-2|TRBV7-3|.|TRBD1
TGTGCCAGCAGCTCACCGGGACAGGGGAGAACCGGGGAGCTGTTTTTT
CASSSPGQGRTGELFF
>TRBJ1-2|TRBV5-1|.|.
TGCGCCAGCAGGTTCGACAGTTCTCATTCTAACTATGGCTACACCTTC
CASRFDSSHSNYGYTF
>TRBJ2-1|TRBV6-1|.|.
TGTGCCAGCACCCCGGGGTTGGGTGAGCAGTTCTTC
CASTPGLGEQFF
>TRBJ2-5|TRBV7-2|few|.
TGTGCCAGCAGCTTCGGGGTAGCAGAGACCCAGTACTTC
CASSFGVAETQYF
>TRBJ2-2|TRBV27|.|TRBD1
TGTGCCAGCACCCTACAGGGGTTACCCGGGGAGCTGTTTTTT
CASTLQGLPGELFF
>TRBJ1-2|TRBV5-1|few|TRBD1
TGCGCCAGCAGCTTGGCTGGGACAGGAGCCGTTAACTATGGCTACACCTTC
CASSLAGTGAVNYGYTF
>TRBJ2-1|TRBV7-2|.|.
TGTGCCAGCCGTCCCGGAGGGGAGGCTAAAGAGCAGTTCTTC
CASRPGGEAKEQFF
>TRBJ1-6|TRBV6-1|.|.
TGTGCCAGCAGTGCAGATGAGGGTTCTTCACCCCTCCACTTT
CASSADEGSSPLHF
>TRBJ1-4|TRBV29-1|.|TRBD1
TGCAGCGTCCTCGGGACAGGGAGAAGCAATGAAAAACTGTTTTTT
CSVLGTGRSNEKLFF
>TRBJ2-1|TRBV19|.|.
TGTGCCAGTAGTATAGGATACAGGGAGTTATACAATGAGCAGTTCTTC
CASSIGYRELYNEQFF
>TRBJ1-2|TRBV7-2|.|TRBD1
TGTGCCAGCAGCTCAGGGGGCTATGGCTACACCTTC
CASSSGGYGYTF
>TRBJ1-2|TRBV19|.|.
TGTGCCAGTAGCAAAAGTGCTAGCTATGGCTACACCTTC
CASSKSASYGYTF
>TRBJ2-2|TRBV5-4|.|.
TGTGCCAGCAGCTTGTCACTAGTGGGTGCCGGGGAGCTGTTTTTT
CASSLSLVGAGELFF
>TRBJ2-2|TRBV4-2|few|.
TGTGCCAGCAGCCAAGATAGACTGTCCAGCGGGGAGCTGTTTTTT
CASSQDRLSSGELFF
>TRBJ1-6|TRBV7-2|once|.
TGTGCCAGCAGCTTAGAAACAGGGCGTCATTCACCCCTCCACTTT
CASSLETGRHSPLHF
>TRBJ1-4|TRBV18|few|TRBD1
TGTGCCAGCTCACCACGGCGACAGGGGGAGGAAAAACTGTTTTTT
CASSPRRQGEEKLFF
>TRBJ2-1|TRBV19|.|.
TGTGCCAGTAGTCTACTCCCACCAAATTACAATGAGCAGTTCTTC
CASSLLPPNYNEQFF
>TRBJ1-4|TRBV29-1|.|TRBD1
TGCAGCGCTGGGGACAGCCCTAATGAAAAACTGTTTTTT
CSAGDSPNEKLFF
>TRBJ2-7|TRBV5-1|.|TRBD1
TGCGCCAGCAGCTTTGGGGACAGTATCAGCGAGCAGTACTTC
CASSFGDSISEQYF
>TRBJ1-1|TRBV27|.|.
TGTGCCAGCAGTCCTGGAGGAACTGAAGCTTTCTTT
CASSPGGTEAFF
>TRBJ1-4|TRBV4-1|.|.
TGCGCCAGCAGCCAGGACGGACTTACAACTAATGAAAAACTGTTTTTT
CASSQDGLTTNEKLFF
>TRBJ2-1|TRBV29-1|once|.
TGCAGCGTTGCCGGGAGCTCCTACAATGAGCAGTTCTTC
CSVAGSSYNEQFF
>TRBJ1-5|TRBV6-5|.|.
TGTGCCAGCAGTTACACAGGGTTTCAGCCCCAGCATTTT
CASSYTGFQPQHF
>TRBJ1-6|TRBV5-4|.|.
TGTGCCAGCAGCCCTGTAGGCGGTTCCTATAATTCACCCCTCCACTTT
CASSPVGGSYNSPLHF
>TRBJ2-2|TRBV18|.|TRBD1
TGTGCCAGCTCACCGCGGACAGGGGGCAGCGGGGAGCTGTTTTTT
CASSPRTGGSGELFF
>TRBJ1-1|TRBV19|.|.
TGTGCCAGTAGTATAGGGAGGAGTGAAGCTTTCTTT
CASSIGRSEAFF
>TRBJ2-5|TRBV5-1|.|TRBD2
TGCGCCAGCAGCGGGCTCTCCTTAGCGGGGGTCGAGACCCAGTACTTC
CASSGLSLAGVETQYF
>TRBJ1-2|TRBV27|.|.
TGTGCCAGCAGTTACAGGGCTAACTATGGCTACACCTTC
CASSYRANYGYTF